This T cell receptor (beta chain) is drawn from a study of Ad26.COV2.S vaccination and SARS-CoV-2 variants. After removal of 6 bases from V and 5 bases from J, the junction contained 3 bases not matched to a gene. In germline, CDR1 is MNHEY, CDR2 SVGAGI. CDR3 size: 13 residues. Study-wide findings and caveats: Breadth measured for non-spike TCRs was similar across vaccine and placebo recipients. Substantial breadth in spike-specific CD8+ and CD4+ T cell responses was reportedly seen after vaccination. Participants in the vaccine arm had higher spike-specific TCR breadth; placebo recipients had lower.

To note about this clone: Antigen: not known.

Treatment given: around 19 received Ad26.COV2.S at low or high dose, single or two shots; several received placebo; per-sample allocation not given. Sampling was performed 63 days after the first vaccine or placebo injection. Vaccine was an Ad26 vector expressing Wuhan-strain SARS-CoV-2 spike. Using immunoSEQ multiplex PCR, the repertoire was profiled, and TCRdb retains in-frame clones only, with some absent. The repertoire holds hundreds of thousands of clones, with about four fifths as singletons. The V gene is TRBV6-5, the J gene TRBJ1-5; 8 nucleotides agree with TRBD1. The source of this sequence is a person aged 18-60 years who received the Ad26.COV2.S COVID-19 vaccine or a placebo. This material consisted of peripheral blood, taken in a trial of Ad26.COV2.S vaccine versus placebo. The CDR3 coding sequence is TGTGCCAGCAGCAGGGGGCGTTATCAGCCCCAGCATTTT. Its protein product is CASSRGRYQPQHF.